This note documents a single TCR beta chain sequence. As yet, its antigen is unknown. This record comes from a study of spatial heterogeneity in lung cancer. Study at large: A consistent excess of beta-chain over alpha-chain sequences was detected. Every unique TCR and UMI combination, on average, appeared more than ten times in raw reads.

The time point denotes: sample taken at primary tumor resection. Sequencing covered unsorted whole RNA taken from tumor, nontumor lung or frozen PBMC. This CDR3 has 15 amino acids. The V gene's germline CDR1 is SGHKS and CDR2 YYEKEE (reference sequence). Trimming stripped 3 bases from V and 2 bases from J, with 11 bases between. General observations from the study: Circulating ubiquitous expanded tumor TCRs were observed more frequently at resection than at follow-up.

TCRdb ran MiXCR on the 5' RACE reads and lists one entry per CDR3 protein. This sample has roughly 25,000 distinct CDR3 sequences, with about 13% found just once. Sequencing used PBMCs, obtained at surgery. The genes are TRBV5-5 and TRBJ2-2; tentative D call: TRBD2 (5 bases). This TCR was recovered from a female donor with early-stage non-small cell lung cancer. Here the CDR3 DNA reads TGTGCCAGCAGCTACCGGGATGGAAACACCGGGGAGCTGTTTTTT. It specifies CASSYRDGNTGELFF. Combining the CDR3 with reference TRBV5-5 and TRBJ2-2 gives the whole variable domain DAGVTQSPTHLIKTRGQQVTLRCSPISGHKSVSWYQQVLGQGPQFIFQYYEKEERGRGNFPDRFSARQFPNYSSELNVNALLLGDSALYLCASSYRDGNTGELFFGEGSRLTVL.